Described below is a single T cell receptor (beta chain) sequence and its context. This CDR3 has 15 residues. V shed 3 bases and J 1 base; nucleotides not matched to a gene: 4. Germline loops: CDR1 MNHEY, CDR2 SMNVEV (reference sequence). The authors' processing: For nucleated cells, counts were estimated from reference gene primer amplification. Here immunoSEQ multiplex PCR was the method, and the copy in TCRdb shows in-frame clones only, minus some. V, J and clone size are taken as reported in that table, and D and trimming were inferred from the DNA itself. The sample carries 100,000 or so clones, about 90% recorded once. The data stem from a study of blood T cell repertoires in COVID-19. Turning to the study itself: The study drew acute and convalescent COVID-19 samples from the United States, Italy and Spain. In each case, the material was cDNA or gDNA derived from T cells, B-cell-depleted T cells, or PBMCs.

The receptor was derived from a woman aged 50 to 60 in a cohort sampled during active COVID-19. V usage is TRBV27 and J usage is TRBJ2-7, with 9 nucleotides matching TRBD2. Material: peripheral blood. This chain's CDR3 is CASSLGLAISYEQYF. DNA for the CDR3: TGTGCCAGCAGTTTGGGACTAGCCATTTCCTACGAGCAGTACTTC.